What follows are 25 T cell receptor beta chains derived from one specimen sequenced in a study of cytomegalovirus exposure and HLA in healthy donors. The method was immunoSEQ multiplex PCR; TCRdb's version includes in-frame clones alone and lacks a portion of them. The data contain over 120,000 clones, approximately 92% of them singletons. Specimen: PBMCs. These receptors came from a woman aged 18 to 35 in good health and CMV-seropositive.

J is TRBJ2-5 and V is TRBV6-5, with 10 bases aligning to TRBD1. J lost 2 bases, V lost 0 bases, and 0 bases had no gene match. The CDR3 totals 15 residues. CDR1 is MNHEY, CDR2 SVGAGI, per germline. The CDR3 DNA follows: TGTGCCAGCAGTTACTCGGACAGGGGGCAAGAGACCCAGTACTTC. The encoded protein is CASSYSDRGQETQYF.

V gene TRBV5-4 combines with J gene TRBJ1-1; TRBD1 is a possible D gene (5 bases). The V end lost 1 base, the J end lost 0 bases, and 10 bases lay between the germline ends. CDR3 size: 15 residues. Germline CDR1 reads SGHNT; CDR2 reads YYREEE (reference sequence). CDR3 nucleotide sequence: TGTGCCAGCAGCTTGCAGGGATCGGTGAACACTGAAGCTTTCTTT. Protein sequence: CASSLQGSVNTEAFF.

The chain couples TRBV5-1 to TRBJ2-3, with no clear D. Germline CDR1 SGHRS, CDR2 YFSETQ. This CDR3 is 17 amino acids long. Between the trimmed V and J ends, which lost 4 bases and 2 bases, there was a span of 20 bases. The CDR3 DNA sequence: TGCGCCAGCAGCGCCCCACGAACCGGAGAGCCCACAGATACGCAGTATTTT. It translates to CASSAPRTGEPTDTQYF.

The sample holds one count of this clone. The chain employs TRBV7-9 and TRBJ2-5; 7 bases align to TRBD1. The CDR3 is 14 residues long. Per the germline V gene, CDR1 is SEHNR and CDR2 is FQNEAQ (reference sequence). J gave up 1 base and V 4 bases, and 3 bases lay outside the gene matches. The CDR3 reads CASSSYRGQETQYF. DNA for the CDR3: TGTGCCAGCAGCTCCTACAGGGGCCAAGAGACCCAGTACTTC.

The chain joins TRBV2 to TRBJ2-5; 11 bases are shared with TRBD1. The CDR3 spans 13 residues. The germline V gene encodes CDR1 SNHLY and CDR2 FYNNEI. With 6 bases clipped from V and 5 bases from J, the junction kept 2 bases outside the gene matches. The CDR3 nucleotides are TGTGCCAGCAGCCGGGACAGGGGGGAGACCCAGTACTTC. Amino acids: CASSRDRGETQYF.

CDR3 sequence: CASSSAPRTAQETQYF. As DNA, the CDR3 is TGTGCCAGCAGCTCGGCCCCCCGGACAGCACAAGAGACCCAGTACTTC. This chain joins TRBV7-6 and TRBJ2-5, with D maybe TRBD1 (6 bases). The V end was cut by 4 bases, the J end by 2 bases, with 17 bases between. Per the germline V gene, CDR1 is SGHVS and CDR2 is FNYEAQ. The CDR3 spans 16 residues.

CDR3 sequence (DNA): TGTGCCAGCAGTCGCCCCTCCTACAGGGGGACTGAAGCTTTCTTT. This sequence encodes CASSRPSYRGTEAFF. The chain carries TRBV27 and TRBJ1-1; 8 bases align to TRBD1. The V segment lost 5 bases and the J segment 5 bases; nucleotides outside the gene matches: 10. CDR1 and CDR2 from the germline V gene are MNHEY and SMNVEV (reference sequence). This CDR3 contains 15 residues.

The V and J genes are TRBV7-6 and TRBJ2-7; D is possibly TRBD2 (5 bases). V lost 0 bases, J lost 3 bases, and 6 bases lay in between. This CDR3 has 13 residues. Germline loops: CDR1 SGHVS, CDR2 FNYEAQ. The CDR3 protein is CASSLARGYEQYF. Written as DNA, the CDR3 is TGTGCCAGCAGCTTAGCCCGGGGCTACGAGCAGTACTTC.

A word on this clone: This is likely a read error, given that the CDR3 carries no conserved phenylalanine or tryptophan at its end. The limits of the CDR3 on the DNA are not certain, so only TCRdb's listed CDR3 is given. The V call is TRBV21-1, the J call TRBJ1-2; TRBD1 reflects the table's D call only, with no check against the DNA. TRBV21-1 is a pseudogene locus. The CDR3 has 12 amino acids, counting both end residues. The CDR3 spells CASSPTGTGKDR.

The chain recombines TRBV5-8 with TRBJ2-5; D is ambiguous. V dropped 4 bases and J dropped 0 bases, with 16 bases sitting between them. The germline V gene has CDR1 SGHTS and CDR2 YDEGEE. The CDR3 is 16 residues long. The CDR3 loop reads CASSQPQVAYQETQYF. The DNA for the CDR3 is TGTGCCAGCAGCCAGCCGCAGGTGGCCTACCAAGAGACCCAGTACTTC. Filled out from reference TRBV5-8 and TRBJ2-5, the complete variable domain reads EAGVTQSPTHLIKTRGQQATLRCSPISGHTSVYWYQQALGLGLQFLLWYDEGEERNRGNFPPRFSGRQFPNYSSELNVNALELEDSALYLCASSQPQVAYQETQYFGPGTRLLVL.

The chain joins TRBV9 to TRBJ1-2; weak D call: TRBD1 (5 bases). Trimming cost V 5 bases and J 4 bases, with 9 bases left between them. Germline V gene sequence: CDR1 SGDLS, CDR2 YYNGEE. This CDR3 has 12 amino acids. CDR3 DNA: TGTGCCAGCAGTCAGGGTACCTATGGCTACACCTTC. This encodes CASSQGTYGYTF.

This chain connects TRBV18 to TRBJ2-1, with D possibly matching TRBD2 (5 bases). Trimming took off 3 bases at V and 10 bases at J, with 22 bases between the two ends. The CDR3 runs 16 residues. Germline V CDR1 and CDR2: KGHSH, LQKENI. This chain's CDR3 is CASSPPSTRVSGEQFF. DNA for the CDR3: TGTGCCAGCTCACCCCCAAGTACTAGAGTCAGCGGCGAGCAGTTCTTC.

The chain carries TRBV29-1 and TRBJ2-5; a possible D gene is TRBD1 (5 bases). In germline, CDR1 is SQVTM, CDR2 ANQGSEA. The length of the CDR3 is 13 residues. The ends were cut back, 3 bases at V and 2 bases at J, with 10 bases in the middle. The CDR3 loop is CSVDWGRQETQYF. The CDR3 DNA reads TGCAGCGTTGACTGGGGCCGACAAGAGACCCAGTACTTC.

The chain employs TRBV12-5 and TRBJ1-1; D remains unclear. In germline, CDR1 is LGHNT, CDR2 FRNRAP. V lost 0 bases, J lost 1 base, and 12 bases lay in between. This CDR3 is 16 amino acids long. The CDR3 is CASGLVVTRQNTEAFF. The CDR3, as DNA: TGTGCTAGTGGTTTGGTAGTGACCAGACAGAACACTGAAGCTTTCTTT.

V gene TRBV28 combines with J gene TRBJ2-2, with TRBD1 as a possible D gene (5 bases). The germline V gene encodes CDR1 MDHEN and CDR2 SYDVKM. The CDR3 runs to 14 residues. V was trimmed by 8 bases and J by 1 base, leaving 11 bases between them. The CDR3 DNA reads TGTGCCAGCGCATGGGGCGTGAACACCGGGGAGCTGTTTTTT. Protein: CASAWGVNTGELFF.

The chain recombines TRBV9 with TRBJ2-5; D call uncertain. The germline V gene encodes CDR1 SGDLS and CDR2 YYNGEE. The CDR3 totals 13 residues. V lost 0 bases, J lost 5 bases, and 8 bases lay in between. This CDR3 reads CASSVGGTETQYF. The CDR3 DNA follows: TGTGCCAGCAGCGTAGGAGGAACTGAGACCCAGTACTTC.

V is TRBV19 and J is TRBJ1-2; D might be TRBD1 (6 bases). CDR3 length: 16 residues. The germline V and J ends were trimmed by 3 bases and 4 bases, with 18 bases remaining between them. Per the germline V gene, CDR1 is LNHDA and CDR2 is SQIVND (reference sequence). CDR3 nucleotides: TGTGCCAGTAGTATCGTCGGACAGAGAGATGGCTATGGCTACACCTTC. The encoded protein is CASSIVGQRDGYGYTF.

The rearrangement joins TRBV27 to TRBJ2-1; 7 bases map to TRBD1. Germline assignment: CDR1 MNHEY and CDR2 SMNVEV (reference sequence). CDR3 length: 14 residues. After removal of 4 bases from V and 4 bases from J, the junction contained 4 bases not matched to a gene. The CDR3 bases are TGTGCCAGCAGTTGGGGGACAGTATACAATGAGCAGTTCTTC. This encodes CASSWGTVYNEQFF.

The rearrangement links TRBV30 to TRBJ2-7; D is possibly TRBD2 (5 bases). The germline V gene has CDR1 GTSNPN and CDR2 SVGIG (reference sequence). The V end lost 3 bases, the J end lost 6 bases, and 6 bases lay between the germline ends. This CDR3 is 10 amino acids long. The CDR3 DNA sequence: TGTGCCTGGAGCGGACTCGAGCAGTACTTC. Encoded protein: CAWSGLEQYF.

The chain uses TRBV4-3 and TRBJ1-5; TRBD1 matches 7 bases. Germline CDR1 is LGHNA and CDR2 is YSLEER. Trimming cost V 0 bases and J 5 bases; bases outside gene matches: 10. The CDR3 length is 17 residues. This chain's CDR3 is CASSQDWGRQGDQPQHF. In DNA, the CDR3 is TGCGCCAGCAGCCAAGATTGGGGGCGTCAGGGGGATCAGCCCCAGCATTTT.

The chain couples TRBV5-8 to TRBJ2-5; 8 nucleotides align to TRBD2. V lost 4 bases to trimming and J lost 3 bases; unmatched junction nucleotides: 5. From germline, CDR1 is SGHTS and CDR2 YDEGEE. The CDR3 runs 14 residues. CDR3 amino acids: CASSPPAGEETQYF. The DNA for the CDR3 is TGTGCCAGCAGCCCTCCAGCGGGGGAAGAGACCCAGTACTTC.

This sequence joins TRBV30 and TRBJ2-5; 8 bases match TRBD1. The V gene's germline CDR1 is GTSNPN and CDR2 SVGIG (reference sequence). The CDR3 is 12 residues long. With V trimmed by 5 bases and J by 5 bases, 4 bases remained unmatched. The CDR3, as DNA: TGTGCCTGGGGACAGGGAGGTGAGACCCAGTACTTC. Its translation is CAWGQGGETQYF.

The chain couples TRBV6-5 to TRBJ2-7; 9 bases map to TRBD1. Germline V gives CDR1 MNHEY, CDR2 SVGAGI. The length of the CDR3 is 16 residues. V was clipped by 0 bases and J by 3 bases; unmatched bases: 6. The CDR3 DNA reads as TGTGCCAGCAGTTACTCGAGTGGGACAGGGTTCTACGAGCAGTACTTC. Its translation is CASSYSSGTGFYEQYF.

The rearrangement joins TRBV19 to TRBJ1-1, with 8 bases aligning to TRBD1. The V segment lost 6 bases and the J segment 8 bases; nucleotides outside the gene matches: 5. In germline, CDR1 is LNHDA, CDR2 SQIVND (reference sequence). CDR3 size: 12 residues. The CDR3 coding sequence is TGTGCCAGTAGACCAGGGGGCCGAGAAGCTTTCTTT. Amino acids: CASRPGGREAFF.

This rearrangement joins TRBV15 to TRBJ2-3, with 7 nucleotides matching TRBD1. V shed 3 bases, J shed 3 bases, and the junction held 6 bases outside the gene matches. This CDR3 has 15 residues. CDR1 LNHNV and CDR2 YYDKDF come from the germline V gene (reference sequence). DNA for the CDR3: TGTGCCACCAGCAGCCTACAGGGGCTAACAGATACGCAGTATTTT. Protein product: CATSSLQGLTDTQYF.